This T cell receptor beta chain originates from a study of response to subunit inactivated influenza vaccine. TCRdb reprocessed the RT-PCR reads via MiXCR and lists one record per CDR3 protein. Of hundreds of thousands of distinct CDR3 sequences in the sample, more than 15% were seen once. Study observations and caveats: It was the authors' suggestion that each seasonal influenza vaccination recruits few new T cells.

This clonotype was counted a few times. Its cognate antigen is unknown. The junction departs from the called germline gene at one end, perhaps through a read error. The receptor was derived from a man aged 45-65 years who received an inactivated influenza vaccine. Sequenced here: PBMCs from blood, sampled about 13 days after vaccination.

The CDR3, as DNA: TGTGCCAGCAGTGAAGCTGGGGGACCTCAGGCCCAGCATTTT. It specifies CASSEAGGPQAQHF. The chain carries TRBV6-1 and TRBJ1-5; D perhaps matches TRBD1 (5 bases). Germline-derived CDR1 and CDR2 are MNHNS and SASEGT. CDR3 length: 14 residues.